This T cell receptor beta chain was recorded in a study of blood T cells in healthy people across ages. Study findings and constraints: Changes in expanded clonotypes were possibly confounded, as the CMV status of donors was unknown. Donors of long life had a larger count of naive CD4+ cells and greater diversity than aged donors.

The table lists this clonotype with a few counts. Its matching antigen is unknown. The authors ran a second PCR of roughly 6 to 12 cycles using a sample-barcoded 5' primer and a J-beta primer mix. TCRdb used MiXCR to reprocess the 5' RACE reads, holding one entry per CDR3 protein. The data contain about 1 million distinct CDR3 sequences, 25% of them singletons. Germline CDR1 SGHRS, CDR2 YFSETQ. V lost 0 bases to trimming and J lost 11 bases, with 20 bases between them. The CDR3 consists of 15 residues. These sequences were also reported in another study, on T cells of mothers and their children.

The rearrangement links TRBV5-1 to TRBJ1-1; D is possibly TRBD1 (6 bases). The sample was blood. This sequence was found in a girl aged 2-9 years in good health. CDR3 amino acids: CASSLGRTALGMAFF. In nucleotides, the CDR3 is TGCGCCAGCAGCTTGGGGAGGACAGCTCTGGGCATGGCTTTCTTT. Together with reference TRBV5-1 and TRBJ1-1, the CDR3 gives the full variable domain: KAGVTQTPRYLIKTRGQQVTLSCSPISGHRSVSWYQQTPGQGLQFLFEYFSETQRNKGNFPGRFSGRQFSNSRSEMNVSTLELGDSALYLCASSLGRTALGMAFFGQGTRLTVV.